This T cell receptor (beta chain) derives from a study of cytomegalovirus exposure and HLA in healthy donors (dated by TCRdb to 2017 to 2019). About the investigation overall: An earlier analysis of a few hundred of the donors reported approximately 260 Gb of sequence data and 117 million unique TCR beta sequences obtained from some 170 million T cells. A separate validation cohort of approximately 120 different subjects was used in addition to the approximately 640-subject first cohort. In a later analysis, previously published TCR beta repertoires from 550 to 700 donors were re-analyzed and high-resolution HLA genotyping was added so that TCR occurrence patterns could be studied. On average, 235,054 unique TCR beta nucleotide sequences were sequenced per donor among a few hundred genotyped donors of the cohort, with 15% to 20% of those sequences being non-productive. Roughly 300 gigabases of sequencing data and tens of millions of unique TCR sequences were included in an early release covering about 620 HLA-typed donors. To decide whether each TCR beta V gene segment behaved as functional or pseudogenic, an earlier analysis of over 500 of the donors relied on high-throughput TCR beta sequencing. Of the approximately 400 genotyped donors, 80% to 90% were placed in the genetic ancestry cluster associated with self-reported Caucasian donors. Rather than drawing on any new phenotypic data, the later analysis identified candidate immune exposures from TCR beta sequences and the way those sequences occurred across donors. The study combined high-throughput TCR immunosequencing, statistical association of individual TCRs with disease status, and machine learning to predict cytomegalovirus infection status. Alongside the repertoire data, information on donor age, sex, ethnicity and CMV serostatus was compiled. Roughly five DR-DQ haplotypes were handled as single units for association and clustering, since linkage in the cohort was strong. All discovery cohort repertoires had been generated on a single sequencing platform. Class I and class II HLA loci were covered by the typing at four-digit resolution. Genome-wide SNP genotypes for about three fifths of the 666 donors were used in a later genetic analysis, which treated that subset as a discovery cohort. The T cell repertoires of 700 or so subjects were profiled by immunosequencing and related to cytomegalovirus serostatus. The study was designed to test whether signatures of past pathogen exposure could be identified by cataloging public T cell receptors. Typing coverage varied by locus: roughly 620-640 donors for A, B, C, DRB1 and DQB1; under 550 for DQA1; about 600 for DPA1; under 490 for DPB1. The full study reports these points: Correlated functional status among segregating V segments might reflect linkage disequilibrium, but an unknown experimental factor could not be ruled out. Cytomegalovirus status was reported to be diagnosed by the classifier with high specificity and sensitivity in both the original and validation cohorts. Immune exposure information for the cohort was limited to CMV serostatus. According to a later analysis, TCR association rates differed among HLA loci, with DRB1 alleles showing the most associated TCRs and HLA-C alleles showing the fewest. HLA typing was unavailable for some donors at each locus, so association tests used only the typed subset. Because counts were too low, 15 or so rarely observed V segments, including chromosome 9 orphons, were excluded from the earlier analysis of some 590 of the donors. According to a later analysis, most CMV-associated TCR beta chains appeared to be HLA-restricted, and the HLA associations seemed to be driven largely by CMV exposure. Strong co-occurrence of HLA alleles, especially DR and DQ, made assigning TCR associations to individual alleles difficult. At a false discovery rate of 0.05, a later analysis linked 16,951 TCR beta sequences to specific HLA alleles. A further reported finding was that TCR beta sequences accurately predicted the HLA-A and HLA-B alleles for most subjects in the first cohort. The 87-base-pair reads could not distinguish some IMGT-functional V segments, including TRBV6-2 and TRBV6-3, so those segments were excluded. Presence/absence analyses assumed roughly uniform sequencing depth across donors, an assumption that may not hold. A later genetic analysis reported fewer N-insertions in productive TCRs among donors in an Asian-associated ancestry cluster than the roughly 620-donor mean. In a later analysis, HLA-associated TCR beta chains showed more clonal expansion and lower generation probabilities than non-associated chains that were equally common. Most TCR sequences were seen in very few donors, while some public TCRs were found in many individuals. The study listed 164 TCR beta chains as associated with cytomegalovirus. The authors suggested that the approach could potentially be generalized to other disease states and immunological phenotypes. A group of highly shared sequence variants was considered likely to be a technical artifact of the sequencing pipeline. According to a later analysis, parvovirus B19, influenza, CMV and Epstein-Barr virus appeared linked to several top co-occurrence clusters. V-gene and J-gene trimming of TCR beta chains was associated with a missense DCLRE1C variant in a later genetic analysis, and the association was replicated in an independent cohort. In an earlier analysis of some 640 of the donors, most TCR beta V segments were observed in productive rearrangements about 87% or about 30% of the time, broadly matching IMGT annotations. This cohort had only TCR beta chains sequenced, and the lack of alpha or paired-chain data limited which features could be detected. In vitro tests confirmed that three of the cytomegalovirus-associated TCR beta chains recognize cytomegalovirus antigens.

V has 1 base trimmed and J has 4 bases trimmed; junction bases matching no gene number 23. From cysteine to phenylalanine, the CDR3 is 20 amino acids long. Here the CDR3 DNA is all that survives: 60 bases in frame from base 1. The germline V gene (reference sequence) specifies GTSNPN as CDR1 and SVGIG as CDR2. Library preparation employed the immunoSEQ multiplex PCR assay. For the multiplex PCR, a mixture combining 60 forward primers for TCR Vbeta segments and 13 reverse primers for TCR Jbeta segments was used. Amplification of the CDR3 region of rearranged TCR beta genes was performed with a multiplex PCR assay on genomic DNA. The Illumina HiSeq System was used to sequence the amplified TCR beta libraries as 87-base-pair reads. Per the authors' processing: In a later analysis, around 80 million unique TCR beta chains were counted across the 690 or so repertoires, and approximately 11 million of these chains were shared by at least two donors. Raw reads were error-corrected and collapsed into unique sequences with a nearest-neighbor algorithm that merged closely related sequences to remove PCR and sequencing errors. To assign V, D and J gene segments, CDR3 sequences were aligned to IMGT reference sequences. For a sequence to be retained, a match of at least six nucleotides to both a V gene segment and a J gene segment was required. Rearrangements were called productive when the CDR3 lacked stop codons and stayed in frame with V and J; all others were non-productive. Following IMGT convention, CDR3 was defined as the stretch from the second conserved V-encoded cysteine to the conserved J-encoded phenylalanine. The earlier analysis of more than 450 of the donors excluded sequences that lacked an unambiguous match to a single V gene segment. In an earlier analysis of 587 of the donors, a V segment was called functional when productive rearrangements were above 56.7%, and segregating when the standard deviation between donors exceeded 5%. A statistical classification framework was built to diagnose cytomegalovirus status from the catalog of TCR beta chain sequences. In a later analysis, V and J genes were assigned by comparing TCR nucleotide sequences against IMGT/GENE-DB human TR gene sequences. The TCRdist pipeline was used in a later analysis to assign CDR3 sequences and most-parsimonious VDJ recombination scenarios. In a later analysis, each TCR beta chain was defined by its CDR3 amino acid sequence together with its V-gene family, and reads without a unique V-gene family were excluded. To address suspected cross-contamination and a sequencing artifact, a later analysis removed roughly 640 highly shared, low-generation-probability nucleotide sequences. In a later analysis, a clonal expansion index for each public chain was calculated from normalized within-repertoire ranks of inferred template counts. Generation probabilities in a later analysis came from a VDJ recombination model fitted to out-of-frame rearrangements, and those results were checked against IGoR. In a later analysis, TCR-TCR, TCR-HLA and TCR-CMV co-occurrence was scored with hypergeometric tests, and a repertoire-size bias correction was applied to TCR pairs. To estimate false discovery rates, a later analysis permuted the HLA or CMV assignments 20 times. In a later analysis, co-occurring TCRs were grouped using DBSCAN, with TCRdist sequence similarity added in when clustering inside HLA-allele-positive subsets. For co-occurrence clustering, repertoires with fewer than 30,000 or more than 120,000 public chains were excluded, along with five repertoires with anomalous nucleotide sharing. This immuneACCESS table, as held by TCRdb, lists in-frame sequences with V and J called but not all clones. Of the missing ones, under half trace to an unresolved V gene in checked studies; the others have no known cause. V and J calls and clone size are given by that table; D and trimming were obtained from the DNA. The sample records approximately 150,000 clones, 70% to 85% of which are singletons. The ten largest clones take up about 2.5% of the sample.

For this clone: Its antigen specificity is not known. No base-level quality is on record; no much larger clone is a single base apart.

The cohort consisted of 600 to 750 healthy bone marrow donors. Cohort members were all nominally healthy when sampled, although unrecorded immune exposures were likely present. CMV serostatus was positive for about 300 and negative for 352 of the 666 cohort members, and was not recorded for this donor. Every donor gave a peripheral blood sample, and the peripheral blood mononuclear cells from that sample were used for TCR beta sequencing. The Qiagen DNeasy Blood Extraction Kit was used to extract genomic DNA from the blood cell samples. The sequence was collected from a human donor in good health. This sequence uses TRBV30 and TRBJ1-2; the central 8 bases match TRBD1. Specimen: PBMCs. The CDR3: CAWSDGGTGGIEGPRYGYTF. The DNA sequence is TGTGCCTGGAGTGATGGGGGGACAGGAGGAATCGAGGGCCCTCGCTATGGCTACACCTTC.